The subject of this entry is one TCR beta chain. Its matching antigen is unknown. Patients with autoimmune history or systemic immunosuppression were excluded. This entry is derived from a study of OX40 agonist ivuxolimab in advanced cancers. Across the study: Patients were treated with intravenous ivuxolimab, dosed at 0.01 to 10 mg/kg and infused every 2 weeks.

Study-level points and caveats: More expanded clones were seen, on average, in CD8+ T cells than in CD4+.

Clones were read by immunoSEQ multiplex PCR, and TCRdb kept only the in-frame ones, dropping some. In the table there are about 46,000 clones, 75% to 95% of which are singletons. Germline V lookup: CDR1 MNHEY, CDR2 SMNVEV (reference sequence). The CDR3 has 16 residues. V was cut by 0 bases and J by 0 bases, with 9 bases left in between. The sample was CD4+ or CD8+ T cells sorted from blood, taken in a trial of the OX40 agonist ivuxolimab. The receptor was isolated from an adult with an advanced solid tumor such as melanoma, head and neck, liver or kidney cancer. This sequence joins TRBV27 and TRBJ2-1; no clear D gene. The CDR3 nucleotides read TGTGCCAGCAGTTTATCGACCCGGAGCTCCTACAATGAGCAGTTCTTC. Translating gives CASSLSTRSSYNEQFF.